These 8 T cell receptor beta chains were sequenced from one sample in a study of cytomegalovirus exposure and HLA in healthy donors. PCR primers comprised 60 Vbeta and 13 Jbeta primers. Data came from immunoSEQ multiplex PCR; TCRdb stores just in-frame clones and leaves some out. The data contain about 150,000 clones, around 68% of them singletons. Sequenced sample: PBMCs. These receptors were obtained from a man under 40 in good health and CMV-seropositive.

The V call is TRBV2, the J call TRBJ2-5, with a possible D match to TRBD1 (6 bases). The V end was cut by 9 bases, the J end by 4 bases, with 18 bases between. CDR3 length equals 14 residues. The germline V gene has CDR1 SNHLY and CDR2 FYNNEI. The CDR3 loop reads CASEQGYERETQYF. The CDR3 bases are TGTGCCAGTGAACAGGGTTATGAGAGAGAGACCCAGTACTTC.

The table lists this clone with a count of one. The J gene is TRBJ2-5, the V gene TRBV6-7; 8 bases agree with TRBD1. TRBV6-7 is an ORF, and what it does is uncertain. This CDR3 contains 13 residues. The ends lost 5 bases at V and 4 bases at J; junction bases unmatched: 3. CDR3 amino acids: CASSLQGGETQYF. The CDR3 nucleotides are TGTGCCAGCAGTCTACAGGGGGGAGAGACCCAGTACTTC.

In its sample, this clone was seen a few times. The chain joins TRBV27 to TRBJ2-1, with D uncertain. The germline gives CDR1 MNHEY, CDR2 SMNVEV (reference sequence). Trimming shortened V by 4 bases and J by 7 bases, and 8 bases separated the two germline ends. The CDR3 runs 12 residues. CDR3 protein: CASSSQLNEQFF. In DNA form, the CDR3 reads TGTGCCAGCAGTTCCCAGTTGAATGAGCAGTTCTTC.

The gene calls are TRBV6-1 and TRBJ2-7; 8 nucleotides align to TRBD1. This CDR3 has 13 amino acids. Germline V gene lookup returns CDR1 MNHNS and CDR2 SASEGT. V trimming: 7 bases; J trimming: 3 bases; junction bases outside the gene matches: 5. The chain's CDR3 is CASTLGQDYEQYF. The CDR3, as DNA: TGTGCCAGCACTTTGGGACAGGACTACGAGCAGTACTTC.

The chain links TRBV7-9 to TRBJ1-5; perhaps TRBD1 as D (5 bases). CDR3 length equals 15 residues. Trimming took off 5 bases at V and 11 bases at J, with 22 bases between the two ends. Per germline, CDR1 SEHNR and CDR2 FQNEAQ (reference sequence). The CDR3 reads CASSTETAEEGAQHF. The CDR3 nucleotides are TGTGCCAGCAGCACTGAGACAGCAGAGGAAGGAGCCCAGCATTTT.

The chain links TRBV7-2 to TRBJ1-2; 7 nucleotides agree with TRBD1. Per germline, CDR1 SGHTA and CDR2 FQGNSA. V shed 5 bases and J 2 bases; nucleotides not matched to a gene: 14. This CDR3 has 17 amino acids. CDR3: CASSHDRETARNYGYTF. The CDR3 DNA follows: TGTGCCAGCAGCCACGACAGGGAGACTGCGCGGAACTATGGCTACACCTTC.

V and J are TRBV7-2 and TRBJ1-5, with D hard to call. Germline CDR1 and CDR2: SGHTA and FQGNSA. The V end was cut by 5 bases, the J end by 7 bases, with 12 bases between. The CDR3 contains 13 residues. The CDR3 loop is CASSPELEQPQHF. The CDR3 DNA sequence: TGTGCCAGCAGCCCCGAGCTGGAGCAGCCCCAGCATTTT.

This sequence joins TRBV15 and TRBJ1-3, with a tentative D call TRBD1 (5 bases). In germline, CDR1 is LNHNV, CDR2 YYDKDF (reference sequence). Trimming removed 5 bases at V and 4 bases at J, with 12 bases between. The CDR3 is 14 residues long. The CDR3 spells CATSVGAEGNTIYF. DNA of the CDR3: TGTGCCACCAGCGTAGGGGCCGAAGGAAACACCATATATTTT.